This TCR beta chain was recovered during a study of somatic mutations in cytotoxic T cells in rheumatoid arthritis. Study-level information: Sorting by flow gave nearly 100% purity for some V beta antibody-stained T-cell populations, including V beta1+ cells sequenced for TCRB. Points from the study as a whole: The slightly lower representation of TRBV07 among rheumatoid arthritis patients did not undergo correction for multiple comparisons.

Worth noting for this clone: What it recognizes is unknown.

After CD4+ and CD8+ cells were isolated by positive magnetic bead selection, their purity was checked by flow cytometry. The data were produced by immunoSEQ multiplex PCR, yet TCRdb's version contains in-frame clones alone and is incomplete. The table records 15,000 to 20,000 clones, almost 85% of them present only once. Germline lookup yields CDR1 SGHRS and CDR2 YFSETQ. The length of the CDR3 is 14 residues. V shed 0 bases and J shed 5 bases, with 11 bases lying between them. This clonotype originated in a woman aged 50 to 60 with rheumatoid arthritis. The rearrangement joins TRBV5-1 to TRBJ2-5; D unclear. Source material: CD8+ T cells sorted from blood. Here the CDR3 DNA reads TGCGCCAGCAGCTTGGGGACCAGCAGGGAGACCCAGTACTTC. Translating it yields CASSLGTSRETQYF.